Shown below are 22 T cell receptor beta chains from a single sample sequenced in a study of cytomegalovirus exposure and HLA in healthy donors. With 60 Vbeta and 13 Jbeta primers, the PCR was carried out. Repertoires were generated with immunoSEQ multiplex PCR, while TCRdb's copy carries only in-frame clones and drops some. The table records about 130,000 clones, 83% of them present only once. Sequenced sample: PBMCs. The receptors shown here come from a middle-aged woman in good health and CMV-seropositive.

The genes are TRBV28 and TRBJ2-3; D is unresolved. This CDR3 has 13 amino acids. The germline gives CDR1 MDHEN, CDR2 SYDVKM. V lost 6 bases and J 2 bases, leaving 9 bases between the germline ends. The CDR3, as DNA: TGTGCCAGCAGCCTCAGCGCCACAGATACGCAGTATTTT. This translates into CASSLSATDTQYF.

The chain is built from TRBV5-5 and TRBJ2-7, with 7 bases that match TRBD2. The CDR3 contains 15 residues. The V and J ends lost 2 bases and 2 bases, in that order; junction bases with no gene match: 7. From germline, CDR1 is SGHKS and CDR2 YYEKEE (reference sequence). CDR3 sequence (DNA): TGTGCCAGCAGCTTTACCCAGGGACTAACCTACGAGCAGTACTTC. Protein: CASSFTQGLTYEQYF.

This clone was counted a few times. J is TRBJ2-1 and V is TRBV27; D not resolved. CDR3 length equals 12 residues. The V gene's germline CDR1 is MNHEY and CDR2 SMNVEV (reference sequence). V was pared by 4 bases and J by 5 bases, with 6 bases between. DNA of the CDR3: TGTGCCAGCAGTTCCCGGGACAATGAGCAGTTCTTC. This sequence encodes CASSSRDNEQFF.

This clone was picked up a small number of times. This chain uses TRBV1 with TRBJ2-3; the table assigns TRBD2, which was not confirmed against the DNA. TRBV1 is a listed pseudogene. This CDR3 is 16 amino acids long. The DNA of the CDR3 is TGCACCAGCAGTGGGCTAGCGGAGACTAGCACAGATACGCAGTATTTT. This translates into CTSSGLAETSTDTQYF.

The V gene is TRBV29-1, the J gene TRBJ2-1; TRBD1 agrees at 8 bases. CDR1 is SQVTM and CDR2 is ANQGSEA in the germline V gene. CDR3 length: 16 amino acids. V lost 0 bases and J lost 4; bases outside the gene matches: 8. The CDR3 protein is CSVEDPQGAYYNEQFF. The CDR3 DNA reads as TGCAGCGTTGAAGATCCCCAGGGGGCTTATTACAATGAGCAGTTCTTC.

This chain's CDR3 is CATSREGQGAFMFNSPLHF. DNA of the CDR3: TGTGCCACCAGCAGAGAAGGGCAGGGGGCCTTCATGTTTAATTCACCCCTCCACTTT. The genes are TRBV15 and TRBJ1-6, with TRBD1 matching over 8 bases. With V trimmed by 0 bases and J by 6 bases, 13 bases remained unmatched. The CDR3 spans 19 residues. Germline values: CDR1 LNHNV, CDR2 YYDKDF (reference sequence).

The gene calls are TRBV6-6 and TRBJ2-3; D possibly corresponds to TRBD2 (5 bases). There are 14 residues in the CDR3. The V end lost 0 bases, the J end lost 2 bases, and 6 bases lay between the germline ends. Looked up from germline, CDR1 is MNHNY and CDR2 is SVGAGI (reference sequence). DNA for the CDR3: TGTGCCAGCAGTTACTCGAGGGTCACAGATACGCAGTATTTT. Translated: CASSYSRVTDTQYF.

This chain uses TRBV15 with TRBJ1-1; tentatively, D is TRBD1 (6 bases). The CDR3 spans 14 residues. Germline V gene data show CDR1 as LNHNV and CDR2 as YYDKDF (reference sequence). Trimming stripped 3 bases from V and 5 bases from J, with 13 bases between. Written as DNA, the CDR3 is TGTGCCACCAGCAGGGGACAACAGAGAACTGAAGCTTTCTTT. Its translation: CATSRGQQRTEAFF.

The V and J genes are TRBV5-1 and TRBJ2-3; 8 positions match TRBD2. The junction had 11 bases not matched to a gene; V was cut back by 0 bases and J by 5 bases. The CDR3 consists of 17 residues. Germline values: CDR1 SGHRS, CDR2 YFSETQ. The CDR3 loop reads CASSLGEREFSLDTQYF. In DNA, the CDR3 is TGCGCCAGCAGCTTGGGGGAGCGGGAGTTCTCCTTAGATACGCAGTATTTT.

The chain has TRBV6-6 and TRBJ2-1, with 9 bases lining up with TRBD1. Trimming at V came to 5 bases and at J to 2 bases, leaving 7 bases not matched to a gene. In germline, CDR1 is MNHNY, CDR2 SVGAGI (reference sequence). CDR3 length equals 16 residues. The CDR3 DNA is TGTGCCAGCAGTCCACAGGGGGCGTTTACCTACAATGAGCAGTTCTTC. Its protein is CASSPQGAFTYNEQFF.

The V and J genes are TRBV30 and TRBJ2-7, with 8 bases aligning to TRBD1. The CDR3 has 13 residues. CDR1 and CDR2 (germline): GTSNPN, SVGIG (reference sequence). V shed 5 bases and J 3 bases; nucleotides not matched to a gene: 6. The CDR3 region has the DNA TGTGCCTGGGTTCGACAGGGGTTCTACGAGCAGTACTTC. Translation gives CAWVRQGFYEQYF. Looking up the rest from reference TRBV30 and TRBJ2-7 gives the full variable domain: SQTIHQWPATLVQPVGSPLSLECTVEGTSNPNLYWYRQAAGRGLQLLFYSVGIGQISSEVPQNLSASRPQDRQFILSSKKLLLSDSGFYLCAWVRQGFYEQYFGPGTRLTVT.

The V and J genes are TRBV7-6 and TRBJ2-2; weak D call: TRBD2 (6 bases). Trimming took off 1 base at V and 5 bases at J, with 14 bases between the two ends. The CDR3 covers 16 residues. Germline CDR1 reads SGHVS; CDR2 reads FNYEAQ. The DNA of the CDR3 is TGTGCCAGCAGCTTAGATTCTAGCGCCGTTACCGGGGAGCTGTTTTTT. Its translation: CASSLDSSAVTGELFF.

The chain employs TRBV15 and TRBJ1-4, with D uncertain. Trimming shortened V by 3 bases and J by 8 bases, and 10 bases separated the two germline ends. The CDR3 sequence is 13 residues long. The germline gives CDR1 LNHNV, CDR2 YYDKDF (reference sequence). CDR3 DNA sequence: TGTGCCACCAGCAGGTACCTCGGGGAAAAACTGTTTTTT. The encoded protein is CATSRYLGEKLFF.

The V and J genes are TRBV5-1 and TRBJ2-1; 11 bases line up with TRBD2. J lost 8 bases, V lost 3 bases, and 22 bases had no gene match. There are 20 residues in the CDR3. Germline V gene sequence: CDR1 SGHRS, CDR2 YFSETQ. As DNA, the CDR3 is TGCGCCAGCAGCTCCCCGCCTACAACAGGACTAGCGGGCCCGTGGGATGAGCAGTTCTTC. Protein sequence: CASSSPPTTGLAGPWDEQFF.

The genes are TRBV9 and TRBJ2-2; 12 bases are shared with TRBD2. Losses at the gene ends were 3 bases for V and 5 bases for J; bases not matched to a gene: 11. This CDR3 spans 18 amino acids. CDR1 and CDR2 (germline): SGDLS, YYNGEE. The CDR3 nucleotides are TGTGCCAGCAGCGCGACTAGCGGGAGTGCTTCGTGGACCGGGGAGCTGTTTTTT. Translating gives CASSATSGSASWTGELFF.

The genes are TRBV29-1 and TRBJ1-1; possibly TRBD1 for D (6 bases). There are 14 residues in the CDR3. V shed 5 bases and J shed 4 bases, with 17 bases lying between them. From germline, CDR1 is SQVTM and CDR2 ANQGSEA. The CDR3 sequence: CSVPQGVQGTEAFF. The CDR3 region has the DNA TGCAGCGTTCCACAGGGTGTACAGGGCACTGAAGCTTTCTTT.

This clone was counted a single time. This rearrangement joins TRBV4-1 to TRBJ2-5; 8 nucleotides line up with TRBD2. Trimming cost V 1 base and J 4 bases; bases outside gene matches: 2. CDR1 MGHRA and CDR2 YSYEKL come from the germline V gene. The CDR3 runs to 14 residues. CDR3 sequence reads: CASSQVGLGETQYF. Written as DNA, the CDR3 is TGCGCCAGCAGCCAAGTGGGACTAGGAGAGACCCAGTACTTC.

This chain links TRBV6-5 with TRBJ2-1; TRBD2 matches 8 bases. The CDR3 runs 16 residues. The V gene's germline CDR1 is MNHEY and CDR2 SVGAGI. V lost 4 bases and J lost 0; bases outside the gene matches: 5. The CDR3: CASSSVAGSSYNEQFF. In DNA, the CDR3 is TGTGCCAGCAGTTCTGTAGCGGGGAGCTCCTACAATGAGCAGTTCTTC.

V and J are TRBV10-3 and TRBJ2-2, with a possible D match to TRBD2 (7 bases). CDR3 length: 17 amino acids. Germline CDR1 is ENHRY and CDR2 is SYGVKD. Trimming pared 0 bases from V and 2 bases from J, leaving 13 bases between. The CDR3 DNA is TGTGCCATCAGTGAGTCGAGCGGGACACTTAACACCGGGGAGCTGTTTTTT. Its translation: CAISESSGTLNTGELFF.

The rearrangement uses TRBV2 and TRBJ2-1; the D is unclear. This CDR3 comprises 11 residues. Germline CDR1 SNHLY, CDR2 FYNNEI. The germline V and J ends were trimmed by 8 bases and 7 bases, with 9 bases remaining between them. The CDR3 spells CASFILNEQFF. CDR3 nucleotide sequence: TGTGCCAGCTTTATATTGAATGAGCAGTTCTTC.

This chain joins TRBV19 and TRBJ1-1; no clear D gene. Trimming took off 5 bases at V and 0 bases at J, with 7 bases between the two ends. The CDR3 has 13 residues. Germline V lookup: CDR1 LNHDA, CDR2 SQIVND (reference sequence). The CDR3 coding sequence is TGTGCCAGTAGTTCCCACATGAACACTGAAGCTTTCTTT. This sequence encodes CASSSHMNTEAFF.

V gene TRBV11-2 combines with J gene TRBJ2-1, with 8 bases identical to TRBD2. The J segment lost 10 bases and the V segment lost 5 bases, leaving 13 bases of the junction unmatched. CDR1 and CDR2 (germline): SGHAT, FQNNGV. This CDR3 region has 15 residues. DNA of the CDR3: TGTGCCAGCAGCCCGAGACTAGCGCTTGGGTACGAGCAGTTCTTC. This translates into CASSPRLALGYEQFF.